These T cell receptor beta chains were read from a single sample in a study of breast tumors, draining lymph nodes, adjacent tissues. TCRdb recomputed calls from the multiplex PCR reads with MiXCR, one row per CDR3 protein. The table shows under 150,000 distinct CDR3 sequences, with 15% to 20% occurring only once. The sequencing sample was made of axillary lymph node tissue. These receptor sequences come from a female donor with breast cancer. Some clones in this sample may be carry-over from other donors' samples. CDR3s include the opening cysteine and the closing phenylalanine or tryptophan. A D gene is named only where the DNA matches it firmly. Part of the rows lack a size; the others show once, few, many or a class for expanded clones.

.	TRBJ2-1	TRBV28	TRBD1	TGTGCTGCTGGGACAGGCATTCATTCCTACAATGAGCAGTTCTTC	CAAGTGIHSYNEQFF
many	TRBJ2-1	TRBV20-1	TRBD2	TGCAGTGCTAGAGCCCCTAGCGGGGGTCGCAATGAGCAGTTCTTC	CSARAPSGGRNEQFF
.	TRBJ1-4	TRBV18	.	TGTGCCAGCTCACTGGATGCAACTAATGAAAAACTGTTTTTT	CASSLDATNEKLFF
many	TRBJ2-5	TRBV19	.	TGTGCCAGTAGTATATGGGGGCCCAACCTCCAAGAGACCCAGTACTTC	CASSIWGPNLQETQYF
many	TRBJ2-5	TRBV30	TRBD1	TGTGCCTGGAGTGTACTCGTGGCAGGGGGAGAGACCCAGTACTTC	CAWSVLVAGGETQYF
.	TRBJ1-2	TRBV5-4	TRBD1	TGTGCCAGCAGCTCGGGACAGGAATTTTATGGCTACACCTTC	CASSSGQEFYGYTF
many	TRBJ2-1	TRBV7-9	.	TGTGCCAGCAGCTTAGGCAGGGATGAGCAGTTCTTC	CASSLGRDEQFF
many	TRBJ2-7	TRBV6-5	TRBD2	TGTGCCAGCCAGGCGGCTAGCGGGAGAAACGAGCAGTACTTC	CASQAASGRNEQYF
many	TRBJ2-2	TRBV20-1	.	TGCAGTGCTAGAGATGCAAGCGCGAACACCGGGGAGCTGTTTTTT	CSARDASANTGELFF
few	TRBJ2-3	TRBV5-1	.	TGCGCCAGCAGCCCCCTCCTGTCAGACATGGGTACGCAGTATTTT	CASSPLLSDMGTQYF
many	TRBJ2-5	TRBV2	TRBD2	TGTGCCAGCACTTGGCGGGGGGGCAGGGAGACCCAGTACTTC	CASTWRGGRETQYF
many	TRBJ2-1	TRBV24-1	.	TGTGCCACCAGTGTTTCTAGTGGTTACCAACATGAGCAGTTCTTC	CATSVSSGYQHEQFF
many	TRBJ2-5	TRBV5-1	TRBD2	TGCGCCAGCAGCCCTATAGCGGGGGGGATGGAGACCCAGTACTTC	CASSPIAGGMETQYF
many	TRBJ2-3	TRBV7-9	.	TGTGCCAGCACCAGCGGGAGCACAGATACGCAGTATTTT	CASTSGSTDTQYF
few	TRBJ2-1	TRBV6-4	.	TGTGCCAGCAGTGCGTCAGGGAAATACCTTTCCTACAATGAGCAGTTCTTC	CASSASGKYLSYNEQFF
.	TRBJ2-1	TRBV11-3	.	TGTGCCAGCAGCTTAAAGTACAGGTTTCCCTACAATGAGCAGTTCTTC	CASSLKYRFPYNEQFF
many	TRBJ2-2	TRBV20-1	.	TGCAGTGCTATGGGAGGTACGAACACCGGGGAGCTGTTTTTT	CSAMGGTNTGELFF
many	TRBJ2-3	TRBV2	TRBD2	TGTGCCAGCAGTACTAGCGGGAGTGATACGCAGTATTTT	CASSTSGSDTQYF
many	TRBJ1-5	TRBV3-1	.	TGTGCCAGCAGCCAAGAGGGGCATAGCAATCAGCCCCAGCATTTT	CASSQEGHSNQPQHF
many	TRBJ1-4	TRBV5-1	TRBD1	TGCGCCAGCAGCCCGACAACACAGGGGGCGGTCAATGAAAAACTGTTTTTT	CASSPTTQGAVNEKLFF
.	TRBJ1-1	TRBV4-1	.	TGCGCCAGCAGCCAAGTCCGGAGGAACACTGAAGCTTTCTTT	CASSQVRRNTEAFF
many	TRBJ2-2	TRBV3-1	.	TGTGCCAGCAGCTTTCGGACTCAGCTCGCCGGGGAGCTGTTTTTT	CASSFRTQLAGELFF
many	TRBJ2-5	TRBV5-1	.	TGCGCCAGCAGCGCAGACCAAGAGACCCAGTACTTC	CASSADQETQYF
.	TRBJ1-5	TRBV11-2	.	TGTGCCAGCAGCTTATTGGGTCAGGGCCAGCCCCAGCATTTT	CASSLLGQGQPQHF
.	TRBJ2-7	TRBV10-3	.	TGTGCCACCACTGGCGCGGAGATCCTCTACGAGCAGTGCTTC	CATTGAEILYEQCF
few	TRBJ2-7	TRBV28	TRBD2	TGTGCCAGCAGTTTCTTCGGGACTAGCGGGCATTTGAACGAGCAGTACTTC	CASSFFGTSGHLNEQYF
many	TRBJ1-5	TRBV20-1	.	TGCAGTGCTAGAGATGTGGGGCGCCAGCATTTT	CSARDVGRQHF
few	TRBJ2-2	TRBV6-4	.	TGTGCCAGCAGGTATCCGGGACGAATAATCGGGGAGCTGTTTTTT	CASRYPGRIIGELFF
many	TRBJ2-5	TRBV7-9	TRBD2	TGTGCCAGCAGCGTGGGACTAGCGGGGGGGCCGGGAGAGACCCAGTACTTC	CASSVGLAGGPGETQYF
many	TRBJ2-1	TRBV7-3	.	TGTGCCAGCAGCTTAACCAATGAGCAGTTCTTC	CASSLTNEQFF
many	TRBJ1-3	TRBV10-3	.	TGTGCCATCAGTGAGGGACAGCCACCCGGAAACACCATATATTTT	CAISEGQPPGNTIYF
many	TRBJ1-2	TRBV20-1	.	TGCAGTGCTTCGCTAGGGTCCTATGGCTACACCTTC	CSASLGSYGYTF
many	TRBJ2-1	TRBV7-3	.	TGTGCCAGCAGCTTAACCGGGAAGGGCCTAGAGCAGTTCTTC	CASSLTGKGLEQFF
.	TRBJ2-1	TRBV5-5	TRBD1	TGTGCCAGCTCTCGGGACAGCACATTCAGGGGGTTCTTC	CASSRDSTFRGFF
many	TRBJ2-7	TRBV29-1	.	TGCAGCGTTGAAGATGGGGGTTACGAGCAGTACTTC	CSVEDGGYEQYF